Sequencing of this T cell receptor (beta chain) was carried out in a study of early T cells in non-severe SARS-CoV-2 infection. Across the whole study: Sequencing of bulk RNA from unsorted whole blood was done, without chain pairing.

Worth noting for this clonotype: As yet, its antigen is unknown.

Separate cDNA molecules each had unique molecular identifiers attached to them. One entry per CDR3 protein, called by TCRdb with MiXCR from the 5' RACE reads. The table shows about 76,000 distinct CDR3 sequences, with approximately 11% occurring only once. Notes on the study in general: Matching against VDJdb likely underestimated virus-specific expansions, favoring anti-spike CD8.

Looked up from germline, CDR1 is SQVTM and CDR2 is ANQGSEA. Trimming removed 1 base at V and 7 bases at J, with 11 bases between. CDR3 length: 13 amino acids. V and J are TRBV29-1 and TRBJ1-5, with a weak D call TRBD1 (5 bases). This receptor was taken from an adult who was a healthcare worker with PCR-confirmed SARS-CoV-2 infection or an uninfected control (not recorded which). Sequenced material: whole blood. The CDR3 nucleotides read TGCAGCGTTGAAGCAGGGATTGGGCAGCCCCAGCATTTT. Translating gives CSVEAGIGQPQHF.